These 27 T cell receptor beta chains share one sample of origin, sequenced in a study of shared clonotypes between healthy human individuals. Sequencing was performed with immunoSEQ multiplex PCR; in TCRdb, only in-frame clones are kept and a portion is missing. The top ten clones hold 0.1% to 0.15% of a sample with more than 2 million clones, approximately 96% of them seen once. Sample: naive CD4+ T cells sorted from blood. Described subset: CD45RA+ positively selected. These receptor sequences come from a man between 18 and 29 years old in good health.

V gene TRBV9 combines with J gene TRBJ1-2; a weak D match, TRBD1 (6 bases). The CDR3 consists of 13 residues. Trimming took 3 bases from V and 8 from J, leaving 14 bases between them. Germline lookup yields CDR1 SGDLS and CDR2 YYNGEE. The CDR3 nucleotides are TGTGCCAGCAGCGGGACAGTTAGGGACGGCTACACCTTC. As protein: CASSGTVRDGYTF.

On this clone itself: The same CDR3 is also encoded by other DNA sequences in this sample. The rearrangement joins TRBV5-1 to TRBJ1-3; D might be TRBD1 (6 bases). Trimming shortened V by 4 bases and J by 2 bases, and 10 bases separated the two germline ends. Germline V lookup: CDR1 SGHRS, CDR2 YFSETQ. The CDR3 has 14 residues. CDR3 region: CASSDGTPGNTIYF. The CDR3 DNA sequence: TGCGCCAGCAGCGACGGGACACCTGGAAACACCATATATTTT.

The chain joins TRBV19 to TRBJ1-1; D uncertain. V gave up 4 bases and J gave up 4 bases, with 16 bases separating them. CDR3 length equals 15 residues. Germline V CDR1 and CDR2: LNHDA, SQIVND (reference sequence). The CDR3 loop is CASSTPGGLGTEAFF. CDR3 in DNA: TGTGCCAGTAGTACCCCTGGAGGGCTGGGCACTGAAGCTTTCTTT.

This clone was detected only once. The chain combines TRBV30 with TRBJ2-7; 8 bases are a match to TRBD1. In germline, CDR1 is GTSNPN, CDR2 SVGIG (reference sequence). The V and J ends lost 2 bases and 2 bases, in that order; junction bases with no gene match: 5. This CDR3 has 14 residues. Written as DNA, the CDR3 is TGTGCCTGGAGTCAGGGGGCCGGTGCCTACGAGCAGTACTTC. Translating gives CAWSQGAGAYEQYF.

The chain links TRBV9 to TRBJ2-6; D gene unclear. Trimming shortened V by 0 bases and J by 1 base, and 14 bases separated the two germline ends. The CDR3 totals 18 residues. CDR1 and CDR2 from the germline V gene are SGDLS and YYNGEE. The CDR3 nucleotides read TGTGCCAGCAGCGTAGATCTAGGACCGCTATCTGGGGCCAACGTCCTGACTTTC. Translated, it gives CASSVDLGPLSGANVLTF.

This clone appeared a single time. CDR3 in amino acids: CSATDREEQYF. For the CDR3, the DNA is TGCAGTGCTACGGACAGGGAAGAGCAGTACTTC. The V gene is TRBV20-1, the J gene TRBJ2-7, with 8 bases fitting TRBD1. Germline trimming cut 4 bases from V and 7 bases from J; bases unmatched to any gene: 3. The CDR3 has 11 residues. CDR1 and CDR2 (germline): DFQATT, SNEGSKA (reference sequence).

The genes are TRBV7-6 and TRBJ2-5, with D uncertain. The V end lost 2 bases, the J end lost 5 bases, and 12 bases lay between the germline ends. From germline, CDR1 is SGHVS and CDR2 FNYEAQ. The length of the CDR3 is 14 residues. In DNA form, the CDR3 reads TGTGCCAGCAGCTTATTTGGGTTCGCGGAGACCCAGTACTTC. Protein: CASSLFGFAETQYF.

This rearrangement joins TRBV6-5 to TRBJ1-3; D is uncertain. There are 14 residues in the CDR3. CDR1 MNHEY and CDR2 SVGAGI come from the germline V gene. Between the trimmed V and J ends, which lost 5 bases and 3 bases, there was a span of 11 bases. CDR3 amino acids: CASSADFFGNTIYF. The CDR3 nucleotides are TGTGCCAGCAGTGCCGATTTTTTTGGAAACACCATATATTTT.

The V and J genes are TRBV2 and TRBJ2-6; TRBD1 matches 8 bases. Trimming removed 10 bases from V and 12 bases from J; junction bases left unmatched: 11. The CDR3 totals 13 residues. Germline V gene lookup returns CDR1 SNHLY and CDR2 FYNNEI. The CDR3: CANTGQELGVLTF. The CDR3 DNA sequence: TGTGCCAATACGGGACAGGAACTTGGCGTCCTGACTTTC.

This chain connects TRBV18 to TRBJ1-2, with D uncertain. This CDR3 has 16 residues. V shed 1 base and J shed 4 bases, with 16 bases lying between them. Germline CDR1 is KGHSH and CDR2 is LQKENI. CDR3 protein: CASSPQTSQPPYGYTF. The CDR3 region has the DNA TGTGCCAGCTCACCACAAACCTCCCAACCCCCCTATGGCTACACCTTC.

The chain is built from TRBV11-2 and TRBJ2-1; 8 bases are a match to TRBD1. Unmatched junction bases numbered 8, after V lost 7 bases and J lost 12 bases. The germline gives CDR1 SGHAT, CDR2 FQNNGV. The CDR3 is 12 amino acids. CDR3 sequence: CASTQDRVGQFF. The CDR3 DNA reads TGTGCCAGCACCCAGGACAGGGTCGGGCAGTTCTTC.

The genes are TRBV6-5 and TRBJ2-5; D is possibly TRBD1 or TRBD2 (6 bases each). Deletions cut 5 bases from V and 7 bases from J, with 17 bases between. The germline V gene has CDR1 MNHEY and CDR2 SVGAGI. The CDR3 contains 14 residues. CDR3 protein: CASSPLRGPMTQYF. The CDR3 DNA follows: TGTGCCAGCAGTCCTCTCCGGGGGCCCATGACCCAGTACTTC.

To note about this clone: Distinct nucleotide sequences in the sample also encode this CDR3. The chain is built from TRBV30 and TRBJ2-3; no clear D. Germline CDR1 GTSNPN, CDR2 SVGIG (reference sequence). The germline V and J ends were trimmed by 0 bases and 4 bases, with 2 bases remaining between them. The CDR3 covers 11 residues. The DNA of the CDR3 is TGTGCCTGGAGTGTATCAGATACGCAGTATTTT. It is translated as CAWSVSDTQYF.

The V gene is TRBV6-6, the J gene TRBJ2-1; D assignment may be TRBD1 or TRBD2 (5 bases each). The CDR3 extends over 16 amino acids. Germline V gives CDR1 MNHNY, CDR2 SVGAGI (reference sequence). Trimming removed 0 bases from V and 3 bases from J, with 12 bases in between. As DNA, the CDR3 is TGTGCCAGCAGTTACTCGGCAGGGACGGTCTACAATGAGCAGTTCTTC. As protein: CASSYSAGTVYNEQFF.

This chain connects TRBV9 to TRBJ2-7; 9 bases line up with TRBD1. J was trimmed by 5 bases and V by 4 bases; bases with no gene match: 10. Germline assignment: CDR1 SGDLS and CDR2 YYNGEE. The CDR3 totals 15 residues. The CDR3 reads CASSSRTGQGDEQYF. The CDR3 nucleotides are TGTGCCAGCAGCTCCCGCACGGGACAGGGCGACGAGCAGTACTTC.

The chain carries TRBV30 and TRBJ2-3, with TRBD1 identical over 9 bases. The CDR3 runs 15 residues. Germline trimming cut 5 bases from V and 2 bases from J; bases unmatched to any gene: 8. Germline V gives CDR1 GTSNPN, CDR2 SVGIG (reference sequence). For the CDR3, the DNA is TGTGCCTGGGGACTACAGGGGGCAATCACAGATACGCAGTATTTT. It specifies CAWGLQGAITDTQYF.

This clone was recorded a few times. DNA for the CDR3: TGTGCCAGCAGCGTAAGACTAAACACCGGGGAGCTGTTTTTT. The encoded protein is CASSVRLNTGELFF. The V call is TRBV9, the J call TRBJ2-2, with a weak D call TRBD2 (5 bases). Germline V gives CDR1 SGDLS, CDR2 YYNGEE. The ends were cut back, 1 base at V and 2 bases at J, with 6 bases in the middle. This CDR3 is 14 amino acids long.

Regarding this clone: The sample carries other DNA sequences with the same CDR3. V is TRBV7-2 and J is TRBJ2-3; perhaps TRBD2 as D (5 bases). This CDR3 is 15 amino acids long. V lost 1 base to trimming and J lost 5 bases, with 13 bases between them. Germline CDR1 reads SGHTA; CDR2 reads FQGNSA. CDR3 nucleotide sequence: TGTGCCAGCAGCTTAGTGGCCGGGGTACGAGATACGCAGTATTTT. The encoded protein is CASSLVAGVRDTQYF.

The V gene is TRBV28, the J gene TRBJ1-2; 8 nucleotides match TRBD1. CDR3 length: 18 residues. Germline-derived CDR1 and CDR2 are MDHEN and SYDVKM. Germline trimming cut 7 bases from V and 1 base from J; bases unmatched to any gene: 17. The CDR3 sequence: CASTNSDRVGSFNYGYTF. DNA for the CDR3: TGTGCCAGCACTAACTCGGACAGGGTGGGGTCCTTTAACTATGGCTACACCTTC.

Concerning this clone itself: In the same sample, other DNA sequences code for this CDR3. The J gene is TRBJ2-2, the V gene TRBV30, with 9 bases fitting TRBD2. From germline, CDR1 is GTSNPN and CDR2 SVGIG (reference sequence). V lost 0 bases and J lost 6; bases outside the gene matches: 5. This CDR3 spans 15 amino acids. CDR3 coding DNA: TGTGCCTGGAGTGTCAGAGCGGGAGGCCCCGGGGAGCTGTTTTTT. Amino acid sequence: CAWSVRAGGPGELFF.

This chain connects TRBV23-1 to TRBJ2-7; D remains unclear. TRBV23-1 is placed among ORFs of uncertain function. The CDR3 extends over 10 amino acids. V dropped 10 bases and J dropped 1 base, with 5 bases sitting between them. The chain's CDR3 is CAIKSYEQYF. Written as DNA, the CDR3 is TGCGCCATCAAATCCTACGAGCAGTACTTC.

The chain links TRBV5-6 to TRBJ2-5; TRBD2 matches at 7 bases. The germline V gene encodes CDR1 SGHDT and CDR2 YYEEEE. CDR3 length: 18 amino acids. J lost 2 bases, V lost 4 bases, and 17 bases had no gene match. Written as DNA, the CDR3 is TGTGCCAGCAGCCCCCCCCGGGTTATGCGGGGGTTGCAAGAGACCCAGTACTTC. Translated: CASSPPRVMRGLQETQYF.

CDR3 in DNA: TGTGCCAGCTCACGAATACAGGGGGCCTGGAATGAGCAGTTCTTC. This translates into CASSRIQGAWNEQFF. This rearrangement joins TRBV18 to TRBJ2-1; 9 bases are a match to TRBD1. There are 15 residues in the CDR3. V gave up 4 bases and J gave up 7 bases; unmatched junction bases: 8. Germline values: CDR1 KGHSH, CDR2 LQKENI.

The rearrangement links TRBV5-1 to TRBJ1-2; D gene ambiguous. The V end lost 2 bases, the J end lost 4 bases, and 15 bases lay between the germline ends. This CDR3 has 15 amino acids. In germline, CDR1 is SGHRS, CDR2 YFSETQ. CDR3 coding DNA: TGCGCCAGCAGCTTAGATACCGTGAGCGGCTATGGCTACACCTTC. Protein: CASSLDTVSGYGYTF.

The rearrangement links TRBV7-8 to TRBJ2-1, with D tentatively TRBD1 or TRBD2 (5 bases each). The CDR3 is made up of 19 amino acids. Between the trimmed V and J ends, which lost 2 bases and 10 bases, there was a span of 30 bases. Looked up from germline, CDR1 is SGHVS and CDR2 is FQNEAQ. The CDR3 region is CASSLLLGLGRPGRSEQFF. CDR3 nucleotide sequence: TGTGCCAGCAGCTTATTATTAGGGCTAGGAAGGCCGGGGCGTAGCGAGCAGTTCTTC. Supplemented by reference TRBV7-8 and TRBJ2-1, the full variable domain reads GAGVSQSPRYKVAKRGQDVALRCDPISGHVSLFWYQQALGQGPEFLTYFQNEAQLDKSGLPSDRFFAERPEGSVSTLKIQRTQQEDSAVYLCASSLLLGLGRPGRSEQFFGPGTRLTVL.

The J gene is TRBJ1-5, the V gene TRBV6-1; D not resolved. The CDR3 is 13 amino acids. Germline V gene sequence: CDR1 MNHNS, CDR2 SASEGT. Between the trimmed V and J ends, which lost 7 bases and 3 bases, there was a span of 10 bases. In DNA, the CDR3 is TGTGCCAGCATGGGGTTTTCCAATCAGCCCCAGCATTTT. This translates into CASMGFSNQPQHF.

The V and J genes are TRBV30 and TRBJ2-7; D is unresolved. With 3 bases removed from V and 1 base from J, the gap between germline ends came to 7 bases. Germline CDR1 GTSNPN, CDR2 SVGIG (reference sequence). The CDR3 sequence is 12 residues long. CDR3 sequence (DNA): TGTGCCTGGAGGTCCTTATCCTACGAGCAGTACTTC. Protein: CAWRSLSYEQYF.